The 24 T cell receptor beta chains listed next were all sequenced from one sample in a study of cytomegalovirus exposure and HLA in healthy donors. Sequencing was performed with immunoSEQ multiplex PCR; in TCRdb, only in-frame clones are kept and a portion is missing. The sample carries fewer than 90,000 clones, around 94% recorded once. The sequenced sample was PBMCs. The receptors here all came from a woman between 18 and 29 years old in good health and CMV-seropositive.

The chain links TRBV27 to TRBJ2-7; TRBD2 aligns across 8 bases. The length of the CDR3 is 14 residues. J gave up 2 bases and V 8 bases, and 8 bases lay outside the gene matches. Per the germline V gene, CDR1 is MNHEY and CDR2 is SMNVEV (reference sequence). DNA of the CDR3: TGTGCCAGCCTTCCGGGACTAGTACCCTACGAGCAGTACTTC. Translation: CASLPGLVPYEQYF.

The genes are TRBV5-5 and TRBJ2-1; D possibly corresponds to TRBD2 (6 bases). The CDR3 is made up of 16 amino acids. Germline V gene sequence: CDR1 SGHKS, CDR2 YYEKEE (reference sequence). V lost 1 base to trimming and J lost 4 bases, with 15 bases between them. The DNA of the CDR3 is TGTGCCAGCAGCTTGTACGGGCGGGGAACTTACAATGAGCAGTTCTTC. Translated, it gives CASSLYGRGTYNEQFF.

The V gene is TRBV6-1, the J gene TRBJ1-5; D remains unclear. V was clipped by 8 bases and J by 4 bases, with 9 bases between them. The V gene's germline CDR1 is MNHNS and CDR2 SASEGT. The CDR3 spans 12 residues. The CDR3 loop reads CASRERNQPQHF. The CDR3 DNA follows: TGTGCCAGCCGGGAAAGGAATCAGCCCCAGCATTTT.

The rearrangement uses TRBV5-1 and TRBJ1-4, with unresolved D. The CDR3 loop spans 15 amino acids. Per germline, CDR1 SGHRS and CDR2 YFSETQ. V was clipped by 4 bases and J by 6 bases, with 16 bases between them. The CDR3 here is CASSAGGEVHEKLFF. The CDR3, as DNA: TGCGCCAGCAGCGCGGGAGGTGAGGTACATGAAAAACTGTTTTTT. Combining the CDR3 with reference TRBV5-1 and TRBJ1-4 gives the whole variable domain KAGVTQTPRYLIKTRGQQVTLSCSPISGHRSVSWYQQTPGQGLQFLFEYFSETQRNKGNFPGRFSGRQFSNSRSEMNVSTLELGDSALYLCASSAGGEVHEKLFFGSGTQLSVL.

The chain combines TRBV7-6 with TRBJ2-7; 7 bases align to TRBD1. Trimming took 6 bases from V and 6 from J; bases not matched to a gene: 11. The CDR3 runs to 14 residues. Germline CDR1 reads SGHVS; CDR2 reads FNYEAQ. The CDR3 loop reads CASRHRDRDSEQYF. CDR3 DNA sequence: TGTGCCAGCAGACACCGGGACAGAGATTCCGAGCAGTACTTC.

The chain is built from TRBV18 and TRBJ2-5; 7 bases are a match to TRBD1. Trimming removed 0 bases from V and 3 bases from J; junction bases left unmatched: 4. Germline V gene sequence: CDR1 KGHSH, CDR2 LQKENI. The CDR3 loop spans 15 amino acids. The chain's CDR3 is CASSPPRTGEETQYF. DNA of the CDR3: TGTGCCAGCTCACCACCGCGGACAGGAGAAGAGACCCAGTACTTC.

The chain is built from TRBV7-6 and TRBJ2-1; a weak D match, TRBD1 (6 bases). Germline-derived CDR1 and CDR2 are SGHVS and FNYEAQ. CDR3 size: 15 residues. V gave up 6 bases and J gave up 0 bases, with 12 bases separating them. The CDR3 DNA is TGTGCCAGCAGTTATACGGACAGCTCCTACAATGAGCAGTTCTTC. Translation gives CASSYTDSSYNEQFF.

Only one count was recorded for this clone. This sequence joins TRBV4-3 and TRBJ2-7; D perhaps matches TRBD2 (6 bases). CDR1 is LGHNA, CDR2 YSLEER, per germline. Trimming cost V 0 bases and J 2 bases, with 14 bases left between them. CDR3 size: 16 residues. CDR3 nucleotide sequence: TGCGCCAGCAGCCAAGATAGGACGGGAGAAACCTACGAGCAGTACTTC. Protein: CASSQDRTGETYEQYF.

V gene TRBV5-1 combines with J gene TRBJ2-5, with 7 bases matching TRBD2. The J segment lost 2 bases and the V segment lost 0 bases, leaving 4 bases of the junction unmatched. CDR1 is SGHRS, CDR2 YFSETQ, per germline. The CDR3 has 15 amino acids. CDR3: CASSLVPGGQETQYF. CDR3 nucleotide sequence: TGCGCCAGCAGCTTGGTTCCGGGGGGTCAAGAGACCCAGTACTTC.

The chain recombines TRBV5-1 with TRBJ2-3; weak D call: TRBD2 (7 bases). V lost 4 bases and J 4 bases, leaving 16 bases between the germline ends. The CDR3 consists of 15 residues. The germline V gene has CDR1 SGHRS and CDR2 YFSETQ. The CDR3 sequence is CASSLGGPWPDTQYF. The DNA for the CDR3 is TGCGCCAGCAGCCTCGGGGGGCCTTGGCCAGATACGCAGTATTTT.

This clone was recorded once. The V call is TRBV10-3, the J call TRBJ1-1, with D possibly TRBD1 on 5 matching bases. From germline, CDR1 is ENHRY and CDR2 SYGVKD. This CDR3 region has 15 residues. Between the trimmed V and J ends, which lost 6 bases and 5 bases, there was a span of 19 bases. The CDR3 sequence: CAIRGLKGSRTEAFF. The CDR3 region has the DNA TGTGCCATCAGGGGACTTAAAGGCTCGAGGACTGAAGCTTTCTTT.

The chain employs TRBV4-1 and TRBJ2-7, with 9 bases that match TRBD2. The V gene's germline CDR1 is MGHRA and CDR2 YSYEKL. The CDR3 consists of 18 residues. With 1 base clipped from V and 3 bases from J, the junction kept 13 bases outside the gene matches. In DNA, the CDR3 is TGCGCCAGCAGCCAAGTCTTCCGCGGGAGGGGTGGGATCTACGAGCAGTACTTC. Amino acid sequence: CASSQVFRGRGGIYEQYF.

The V gene is TRBV18, the J gene TRBJ1-1; the match to TRBD1 covers 7 bases. There are 15 residues in the CDR3. The J segment lost 0 bases and the V segment lost 4 bases, leaving 5 bases of the junction unmatched. Germline V gene sequence: CDR1 KGHSH, CDR2 LQKENI. The CDR3 region has the DNA TGTGCCAGCTCACTAGGGGGCGATATGAACACTGAAGCTTTCTTT. Its translation is CASSLGGDMNTEAFF.

The chain has TRBV30 and TRBJ2-1; 7 nucleotides match TRBD1. J lost 1 base, V lost 4 bases, and 4 bases had no gene match. Germline values: CDR1 GTSNPN, CDR2 SVGIG (reference sequence). The CDR3 sequence is 14 residues long. The CDR3 DNA follows: TGTGCCTGGAAGACACAGGGGTCCTACAATGAGCAGTTCTTC. Residues: CAWKTQGSYNEQFF.

This clone was recorded once. The chain uses TRBV7-8 and TRBJ1-1; D is unresolved. This CDR3 comprises 13 residues. The germline V gene has CDR1 SGHVS and CDR2 FQNEAQ. Trimming cost V 4 bases and J 1 base, with 7 bases left between them. In DNA form, the CDR3 reads TGTGCCAGCAGCTACCAGGCGAACACTGAAGCTTTCTTT. It encodes CASSYQANTEAFF.

The chain combines TRBV4-2 with TRBJ1-5; TRBD1 matches at 8 bases. This CDR3 comprises 16 residues. J was trimmed by 6 bases and V by 2 bases; bases with no gene match: 9. Germline V gene data show CDR1 as LGHNA and CDR2 as YNFKEQ. CDR3 coding DNA: TGTGCCAGCAGCCAAACGACGACAGGGGCCCTTCAGCCCCAGCATTTT. Translation: CASSQTTTGALQPQHF.

The count of this clone is one. The chain is built from TRBV7-2 and TRBJ1-2; tentatively, D is TRBD1 (6 bases). CDR3 length: 17 amino acids. V lost 3 bases to trimming and J lost 5 bases, with 22 bases between them. Germline V lookup: CDR1 SGHTA, CDR2 FQGNSA. CDR3 protein: CASSFRKSRTAEYGYTF. CDR3 DNA sequence: TGTGCCAGCAGCTTCCGGAAAAGCAGGACAGCCGAATATGGCTACACCTTC.

The rearrangement uses TRBV25-1 and TRBJ1-1, with no clear D. This CDR3 spans 14 amino acids. Trimming removed 2 bases from V and 6 bases from J, with 13 bases in between. The V gene's germline CDR1 is MGHDK and CDR2 SYGVNS. CDR3 protein: CASSEETTIAEAFF. The CDR3 DNA reads TGTGCCAGCAGTGAAGAGACTACCATTGCTGAAGCTTTCTTT.

J is TRBJ2-5 and V is TRBV28, with 9 bases fitting TRBD2. Trimming cost V 5 bases and J 2 bases; bases outside gene matches: 9. Per the germline V gene, CDR1 is MDHEN and CDR2 is SYDVKM. The CDR3 runs 16 residues. CDR3 DNA: TGTGCCAGCAGTCTCCCTAGCGGGGTAGGACAAGAGACCCAGTACTTC. Encoded protein: CASSLPSGVGQETQYF.

V usage is TRBV28 and J usage is TRBJ1-1, with a possible D match to TRBD1 (5 bases). V was clipped by 5 bases and J by 7 bases, with 17 bases between them. Per germline, CDR1 MDHEN and CDR2 SYDVKM. The CDR3 has 14 amino acids. CDR3 bases: TGTGCCAGCAGTGCTCTCTTTGTGGGGGGTGAAGCTTTCTTT. Translation: CASSALFVGGEAFF. The variable domain in full, with the rest retrieved from reference TRBV28 and TRBJ1-1, is DVKVTQSSRYLVKRTGEKVFLECVQDMDHENMFWYRQDPGLGLRLIYFSYDVKMKEKGDIPEGYSVSREKKERFSLILESASTNQTSMYLCASSALFVGGEAFFGQGTRLTVV.

The table lists this clone with a few counts. This chain connects TRBV4-3 to TRBJ1-4; D perhaps matches TRBD1 (5 bases). The CDR3 totals 15 residues. The V and J ends lost 1 base and 8 bases respectively, with 14 bases between them. Germline V lookup: CDR1 LGHNA, CDR2 YSLEER. CDR3 sequence reads: CASSQGGEVGEKLFF. The CDR3 nucleotides are TGCGCCAGCAGCCAAGGGGGGGAAGTCGGCGAAAAACTGTTTTTT.

In its sample, this clone was seen a few times. V gene TRBV2 combines with J gene TRBJ2-7; weak D call: TRBD1 (5 bases). V dropped 3 bases and J dropped 0 bases, with 12 bases sitting between them. From germline, CDR1 is SNHLY and CDR2 FYNNEI. This CDR3 contains 15 residues. In DNA, the CDR3 is TGTGCCAGCAGTGACAGGGCAGGCCTCTCCTACGAGCAGTACTTC. Its protein product is CASSDRAGLSYEQYF.

The rearrangement links TRBV5-6 to TRBJ2-3; possibly TRBD1 for D (5 bases). The CDR3 extends over 16 amino acids. The germline V gene has CDR1 SGHDT and CDR2 YYEEEE. V was pared by 0 bases and J by 2 bases, with 13 bases between. The CDR3 DNA reads TGTGCCAGCAGCTTGGTAGGCCGCAGGGCCACAGATACGCAGTATTTT. Translated, it gives CASSLVGRRATDTQYF. Complete variable domain (other parts from reference TRBV5-6 and TRBJ2-3): DAGVTQSPTHLIKTRGQQVTLRCSPKSGHDTVSWYQQALGQGPQFIFQYYEEEERQRGNFPDRFSGHQFPNYSSELNVNALLLGDSALYLCASSLVGRRATDTQYFGPGTRLTVL.

This clone was seen just once. The chain carries TRBV23-1 and TRBJ1-1; possible D gene TRBD1, 5 bases. TRBV23-1 is treated as an ORF (open reading frame) with a function not yet certain. The germline V and J ends were trimmed by 0 bases and 2 bases, with 10 bases remaining between them. CDR3 length: 15 residues. The CDR3 bases are TGCGCCAGCAGTCAATCGTCACAGGACAACACTGAAGCTTTCTTT. It encodes CASSQSSQDNTEAFF.